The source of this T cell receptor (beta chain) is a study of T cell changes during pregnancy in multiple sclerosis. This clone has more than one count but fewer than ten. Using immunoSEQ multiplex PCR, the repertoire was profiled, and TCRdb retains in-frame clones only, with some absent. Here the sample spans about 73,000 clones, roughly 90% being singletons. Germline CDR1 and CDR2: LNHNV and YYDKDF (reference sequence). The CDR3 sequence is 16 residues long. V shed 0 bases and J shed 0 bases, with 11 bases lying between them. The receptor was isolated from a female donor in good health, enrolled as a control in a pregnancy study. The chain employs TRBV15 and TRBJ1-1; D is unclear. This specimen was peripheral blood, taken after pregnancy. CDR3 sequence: CATSRDRVRLNTEAFF. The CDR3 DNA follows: TGTGCCACCAGCAGAGATAGAGTCCGTCTGAACACTGAAGCTTTCTTT. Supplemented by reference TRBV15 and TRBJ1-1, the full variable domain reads DAMVIQNPRYQVTQFGKPVTLSCSQTLNHNVMYWYQQKSSQAPKLLFHYYDKDFNNEADTPDNFQSRRPNTSFCFLDIRSPGLGDTAMYLCATSRDRVRLNTEAFFGQGTRLTVV.